The present T cell receptor beta chain was sequenced within a study of T cell clones after liver transplantation. Study at large: Post-transplant blood was tracked for graft-donor-reactive T cell clones identified in a pre-transplant mixed lymphocyte reaction. Timepoints were pre-transplant, pre-withdrawal, and after withdrawal was completed or failed. General observations from the study: Graft donor-reactive T cells may have migrated into the graft rather than being deleted.

With 6 bases removed from V and 0 bases from J, the gap between germline ends came to 12 bases. There are 14 residues in the CDR3. CDR1 and CDR2 from the germline V gene are MNHNS and SASEGT. With regard to this clone: Its cognate antigen is unknown.

TCRdb's copy holds only in-frame clones and misses some; the assay was immunoSEQ multiplex PCR. The sample lists nearly 55,000 clones; approximately 84% were seen once. Material: CD4+ T cells from blood, obtained before liver transplant. The source is a human donor who received a liver transplant. The chain is built from TRBV6-1 and TRBJ2-7; D ambiguous. The CDR3 region is CASRRGQGSYEQYF. CDR3 DNA sequence: TGTGCCAGCAGACGAGGCCAAGGCTCCTACGAGCAGTACTTC.